This T cell receptor (beta chain) is from a study of identical twins. The sample holds a few counts of this clonotype. The antigen is unknown. Between the trimmed V and J ends, which lost 5 bases and 0 bases, there was a span of 14 bases. The CDR3 spans 15 residues. CDR1 and CDR2 from the germline V gene are MNHEY and SMNVEV (reference sequence). Findings of the study overall: Because invariant MAIT and iNKT cells could be present, zero-insertion analyses could be partly confounded. Fewer insertions marked abundant cord blood beta clonotypes; young adult naive trended weakly, memory not at all.

cDNA carried unique molecular identifiers, and a universal primer site was added by template switching. TCRdb ran MiXCR on the 5' RACE reads and lists one entry per CDR3 protein. The sample holds 570,000 or so distinct CDR3 sequences; more than 9% are singletons and the top ten take around 3.2%. This sample was shared with a second study, whose subject was yellow fever vaccine responses in identical twins.

What was sequenced was PBMCs. The chain links TRBV27 to TRBJ2-7, with a possible D match to TRBD2 (6 bases). This TCR was recovered from a woman aged 18-29 years in good health. The CDR3 DNA follows: TGTGCCAGCAGTCCAACGGGACTGATCTCCTACGAGCAGTACTTC. It encodes CASSPTGLISYEQYF.